This TCR beta chain emerged from a study of neoadjuvant anti-PD-1 for oral cavity cancer. Background on the study: Nivolumab at 3 mg/kg was mostly given biweekly, three to four doses, pre-surgery.

The repertoire was sequenced with immunoSEQ multiplex PCR; TCRdb's copy has only in-frame clones and lacks some. The table shows roughly 14,000 clones, with about 61% occurring only once. V dropped 1 base and J dropped 4 bases, with 10 bases sitting between them. CDR1 is MNHNS and CDR2 is SASEGT in the germline V gene. The CDR3 consists of 14 residues. Worth noting for this clone: Its antigen is not known.

Overall study results and limits: After neoadjuvant nivolumab, PBMC T cell clonality was significantly higher in non-responders than responders.

Analysis of PBMCs was direct, with no culture step. The chain uses TRBV6-1 and TRBJ2-5; D unresolved. The TCR sequence derives from a person between 40 and 85 years old with oral cavity squamous cell carcinoma. This specimen consisted of PBMCs, obtained before nivolumab (anti-PD-1) treatment. CDR3 protein: CASSEGPRRETQYF. CDR3 nucleotides: TGTGCCAGCAGTGAAGGGCCTCGTCGAGAGACCCAGTACTTC.